One and the same sample provided the 31 T cell receptor beta chains below, sequenced in a study of cytomegalovirus exposure and HLA in healthy donors. Here immunoSEQ multiplex PCR was the method, and the copy in TCRdb shows in-frame clones only, minus some. Here the sample spans around 300,000 clones, approximately 86% being singletons. The specimen sequenced was PBMCs. These receptors were obtained from a woman aged 18-29 years in good health and CMV-seronegative.

The sample holds one count of this clone. The chain links TRBV5-6 to TRBJ1-2; tentative D call: TRBD1 (6 bases). The ends were cut back, 4 bases at V and 8 bases at J, with 21 bases in the middle. Germline CDR1 is SGHDT and CDR2 is YYEEEE. This CDR3 comprises 15 residues. This CDR3 reads CASSRPPRGAEGYTF. Here the CDR3 DNA reads TGTGCCAGCAGCCGTCCCCCCAGGGGCGCAGAAGGCTACACCTTC.

The chain links TRBV4-1 to TRBJ2-3, with 13 nucleotides matching TRBD2. The junction had 16 bases not matched to a gene; V was cut back by 8 bases and J by 5 bases. Germline V gene sequence: CDR1 MGHRA, CDR2 YSYEKL. This CDR3 has 18 amino acids. CDR3 DNA: TGCGCCAGCGGACCGGGACTAGCGGGATCCCATTCTGGAGATACGCAGTATTTT. It is translated as CASGPGLAGSHSGDTQYF.

In DNA, the CDR3 is TGCGCCAGCAGCCTATGGGGGGAGCCCGCCAGCTACGAGCAGTACTTC. Translation gives CASSLWGEPASYEQYF. The V and J genes are TRBV5-1 and TRBJ2-7; maybe TRBD2 (6 bases). V was pared by 4 bases and J by 3 bases, with 20 bases between. There are 16 residues in the CDR3. Looked up from germline, CDR1 is SGHRS and CDR2 is YFSETQ.

This sequence joins TRBV19 and TRBJ1-1; weak D call: TRBD1 (5 bases). CDR1 and CDR2 (germline): LNHDA, SQIVND (reference sequence). V was trimmed by 7 bases and J by 0 bases, leaving 12 bases between them. There are 14 residues in the CDR3. The CDR3 reads CASTSFRVNTEAFF. Written as DNA, the CDR3 is TGTGCCAGTACCTCCTTCAGGGTGAACACTGAAGCTTTCTTT.

The V call is TRBV30, the J call TRBJ1-5; D gene uncertain. This CDR3 has 13 residues. V shed 2 bases and J shed 3 bases, with 8 bases lying between them. Germline V gives CDR1 GTSNPN, CDR2 SVGIG (reference sequence). For the CDR3, the DNA is TGTGCCTGGAGTAACACCGACAATCAGCCCCAGCATTTT. This codes for CAWSNTDNQPQHF.

V gene TRBV27 combines with J gene TRBJ1-2, with 7 bases that match TRBD1. Trimming removed 6 bases from V and 1 base from J; junction bases left unmatched: 14. This CDR3 is 17 amino acids long. In germline, CDR1 is MNHEY, CDR2 SMNVEV (reference sequence). The CDR3 DNA reads TGTGCCAGCAGGTTCAACTCGGGACAGCTTTTTAACTATGGCTACACCTTC. This sequence encodes CASRFNSGQLFNYGYTF.

The genes are TRBV11-2 and TRBJ2-7, with 8 positions matching TRBD1. This CDR3 region has 15 residues. V lost 5 bases to trimming and J lost 5 bases; unmatched junction nucleotides: 11. Germline lookup yields CDR1 SGHAT and CDR2 FQNNGV. The DNA for the CDR3 is TGTGCCAGCAGCCCCTTATATCAGACAGGGGACGAGCAGTACTTC. This sequence encodes CASSPLYQTGDEQYF.

The V gene is TRBV4-3, the J gene TRBJ2-7, with 7 bases lining up with TRBD1. With V trimmed by 2 bases and J by 1 base, 5 bases remained unmatched. The CDR3 covers 15 residues. CDR1 is LGHNA and CDR2 is YSLEER in the germline V gene. CDR3 sequence reads: CASSQHRQGSYEQYF. The CDR3 coding sequence is TGCGCCAGCAGCCAACATCGACAGGGATCCTACGAGCAGTACTTC.

This chain links TRBV10-3 with TRBJ2-1; TRBD2 aligns across 8 bases. The CDR3 contains 12 residues. Trimming removed 6 bases from V and 13 bases from J; junction bases left unmatched: 8. Germline CDR1 is ENHRY and CDR2 is SYGVKD. CDR3 residues: CAIRPGSGSQFF. In DNA, the CDR3 is TGTGCCATCAGGCCCGGAAGCGGGAGTCAGTTCTTC.

J is TRBJ2-7 and V is TRBV5-1; 7 bases map to TRBD1. Germline V gene lookup returns CDR1 SGHRS and CDR2 YFSETQ. The CDR3 covers 15 residues. The ends lost 3 bases at V and 7 bases at J; junction bases unmatched: 13. The CDR3 nucleotides are TGCGCCAGCAGCTATGATAGGACAGGCGACAGGGAGCAGTACTTC. It translates to CASSYDRTGDREQYF.

Only one count was recorded for this clone. The genes are TRBV4-1 and TRBJ1-6, with a weak D call TRBD1 (6 bases). V was trimmed by 0 bases and J by 5 bases, leaving 14 bases between them. The CDR3 spans 17 residues. Germline assignment: CDR1 MGHRA and CDR2 YSYEKL. The CDR3 nucleotides read TGCGCCAGCAGCCAAGAAATCCCGAGACAGGATAATTCACCCCTCCACTTT. Translated, it gives CASSQEIPRQDNSPLHF.

This clone occurred once. The gene calls are TRBV30 and TRBJ1-1, with D perhaps matching TRBD1 (5 bases). Trimming removed 1 base at V and 11 bases at J, with 32 bases between. The germline V gene encodes CDR1 GTSNPN and CDR2 SVGIG (reference sequence). This CDR3 is built from 18 residues. The CDR3 here is CAWSGTRVFEPQDTAAFF. CDR3 DNA: TGTGCCTGGAGTGGGACCAGGGTTTTTGAGCCCCAGGATACCGCGGCTTTCTTT. The complete variable domain, with remaining parts taken from reference TRBV30 and TRBJ1-1, reads SQTIHQWPATLVQPVGSPLSLECTVEGTSNPNLYWYRQAAGRGLQLLFYSVGIGQISSEVPQNLSASRPQDRQFILSSKKLLLSDSGFYLCAWSGTRVFEPQDTAAFFGQGTRLTVV.

This chain links TRBV5-4 with TRBJ1-3; D is unresolved. The length of the CDR3 is 15 residues. Germline V CDR1 and CDR2: SGHNT, YYREEE (reference sequence). The V end was cut by 0 bases, the J end by 4 bases, with 11 bases between. The CDR3 coding sequence is TGTGCCAGCAGCTTGGGAGGGATAGAAGGAAACACCATATATTTT. Residues: CASSLGGIEGNTIYF.

This chain uses TRBV4-3 with TRBJ2-5; 8 positions agree with TRBD2. The CDR3 spans 18 residues. Trimming removed 0 bases from V and 1 base from J; junction bases left unmatched: 10. Germline loops: CDR1 LGHNA, CDR2 YSLEER. In DNA form, the CDR3 reads TGCGCCAGCAGCCAAGAATTCCCTAGCGGGTCCTTCCAAGAGACCCAGTACTTC. Protein product: CASSQEFPSGSFQETQYF.

The chain has TRBV27 and TRBJ1-2; TRBD1 matches 9 bases. CDR3 length: 15 residues. The junction had 12 bases not matched to a gene; V was cut back by 8 bases and J by 5 bases. Germline lookup yields CDR1 MNHEY and CDR2 SMNVEV (reference sequence). CDR3 sequence: CASSPGQGGEYGYTF. CDR3 in DNA: TGTGCCAGCTCGCCGGGACAGGGTGGGGAATATGGCTACACCTTC.

The chain uses TRBV2 and TRBJ2-7; no firm D call. This CDR3 region has 14 residues. Trimming took off 5 bases at V and 2 bases at J, with 13 bases between the two ends. Germline values: CDR1 SNHLY, CDR2 FYNNEI. DNA for the CDR3: TGTGCCAGCAGTTACCGGAGAAATACCTACGAGCAGTACTTC. It specifies CASSYRRNTYEQYF.

This clone was counted a single time. This chain links TRBV18 with TRBJ1-1; 7 bases are a match to TRBD1. Germline V gene sequence: CDR1 KGHSH, CDR2 LQKENI. The CDR3 has 14 amino acids. V lost 4 bases, J lost 5 bases, and 7 bases stayed unmatched. The CDR3 region has the DNA TGTGCCAGCTCACTACAGGGGCGGGGAACTGAAGCTTTCTTT. Its protein is CASSLQGRGTEAFF. Filled out from reference TRBV18 and TRBJ1-1, the complete variable domain reads NAGVMQNPRHLVRRRGQEARLRCSPMKGHSHVYWYRQLPEEGLKFMVYLQKENIIDESGMPKERFSAEFPKEGPSILRIQQVVRGDSAAYFCASSLQGRGTEAFFGQGTRLTVV.

The chain recombines TRBV5-6 with TRBJ2-3; a weak D match, TRBD1 (5 bases). Germline V gene sequence: CDR1 SGHDT, CDR2 YYEEEE. V was pared by 5 bases and J by 7 bases, with 14 bases between. The CDR3 length is 13 residues. The CDR3 is CASSRSGINTQYF. In DNA form, the CDR3 reads TGTGCCAGCAGTCGCTCAGGGATAAATACGCAGTATTTT.

This rearrangement joins TRBV7-9 to TRBJ2-6, with 10 nucleotides matching TRBD1. The V segment lost 5 bases and the J segment 2 bases; nucleotides outside the gene matches: 6. The germline gives CDR1 SEHNR, CDR2 FQNEAQ (reference sequence). This CDR3 spans 17 amino acids. The CDR3 loop is CASSRGTGDPGANVLTF. Written as DNA, the CDR3 is TGTGCCAGCAGCCGCGGGACAGGGGATCCTGGGGCCAACGTCCTGACTTTC.

The J gene is TRBJ2-1, the V gene TRBV5-7; possibly TRBD1 for D (6 bases). TRBV5-7 counts as an open reading frame of uncertain function. There are 18 residues in the CDR3. Trimming took off 0 bases at V and 0 bases at J, with 16 bases between the two ends. The CDR3 spells CASSLDRVLPFSYNEQFF. The CDR3 region has the DNA TGTGCCAGCAGCTTGGACAGGGTTCTACCCTTCTCCTACAATGAGCAGTTCTTC.

The chain employs TRBV29-1 and TRBJ2-2; TRBD1 is a possible D gene (6 bases). CDR1 is SQVTM, CDR2 ANQGSEA, per germline. The CDR3 sequence is 14 residues long. Between the trimmed V and J ends, which lost 4 bases and 3 bases, there was a span of 12 bases. The CDR3 loop reads CSVVAGAHTGELFF. In DNA, the CDR3 is TGCAGCGTTGTGGCAGGGGCACACACCGGGGAGCTGTTTTTT.

V is TRBV27 and J is TRBJ2-1; D is undetermined. This CDR3 has 16 amino acids. Between the trimmed V and J ends, which lost 2 bases and 0 bases, there was a span of 11 bases. Germline values: CDR1 MNHEY, CDR2 SMNVEV (reference sequence). The CDR3 nucleotides read TGTGCCAGCAGTTTAGCCGGCGGAAACTCCTACAATGAGCAGTTCTTC. Translated, it gives CASSLAGGNSYNEQFF.

The chain carries TRBV9 and TRBJ1-2; weak D call: TRBD1 (5 bases). The CDR3 contains 15 residues. Germline assignment: CDR1 SGDLS and CDR2 YYNGEE. The ends were cut back, 6 bases at V and 5 bases at J, with 20 bases in the middle. The DNA for the CDR3 is TGTGCCAGCACCCCCGGGGGGGGTTCCACATATGGCTACACCTTC. Its translation: CASTPGGGSTYGYTF.

This clone is a singleton in its sample. CDR3 protein: CASSWREGRDAGELFF. CDR3 coding DNA: TGTGCCAGCAGTTGGAGGGAGGGCCGGGACGCCGGGGAGCTGTTTTTT. This rearrangement joins TRBV6-5 to TRBJ2-2, with 7 bases identical to TRBD2. Germline CDR1 is MNHEY and CDR2 is SVGAGI. J gave up 6 bases and V 4 bases, and 11 bases lay outside the gene matches. CDR3 length equals 16 residues.

The CDR3 protein is CASSYSQTGAYEQYF. In DNA, the CDR3 is TGTGCCAGCAGTTACTCGCAAACAGGCGCCTACGAGCAGTACTTC. The chain recombines TRBV6-5 with TRBJ2-7; TRBD1 might be the D (5 bases). The CDR3 sequence is 15 residues long. Trimming left V 0 bases short and J 2 bases short, with 11 bases between. CDR1 MNHEY and CDR2 SVGAGI come from the germline V gene.

The J gene is TRBJ2-1, the V gene TRBV6-5; 7 bases fit TRBD2. The junction had 4 bases not matched to a gene; V was cut back by 3 bases and J by 2 bases. The CDR3 runs 15 residues. The germline V gene has CDR1 MNHEY and CDR2 SVGAGI. Here the CDR3 reads CASSYIAGAYNEQFF. The DNA for the CDR3 is TGTGCCAGCAGTTATATAGCGGGCGCCTACAATGAGCAGTTCTTC.

This chain connects TRBV9 to TRBJ2-1, with 7 positions matching TRBD1. J lost 2 bases, V lost 4 bases, and 6 bases had no gene match. Germline V gene lookup returns CDR1 SGDLS and CDR2 YYNGEE. CDR3 length: 15 residues. In DNA form, the CDR3 reads TGTGCCAGCAGCCCCCTAGGGACAGCCTACAATGAGCAGTTCTTC. Amino acids: CASSPLGTAYNEQFF.

The V gene is TRBV10-3, the J gene TRBJ2-3; 12 bases fit TRBD1. Per germline, CDR1 ENHRY and CDR2 SYGVKD. CDR3 length: 18 amino acids. With V trimmed by 6 bases and J by 4 bases, 14 bases remained unmatched. The CDR3 DNA reads TGTGCCATCAGGGGGGACAGGGGGCGGCTAGAAGAGGCAGATACGCAGTATTTT. The encoded protein is CAIRGDRGRLEEADTQYF.

The chain links TRBV6-5 to TRBJ2-1; 8 positions match TRBD2. J lost 8 bases, V lost 2 bases, and 11 bases had no gene match. Germline V gene sequence: CDR1 MNHEY, CDR2 SVGAGI. This CDR3 is built from 16 residues. CDR3: CASSYGLSGSRDEQFF. The CDR3 DNA is TGTGCCAGCAGTTACGGTTTGAGCGGGAGTCGGGATGAGCAGTTCTTC.

The chain is built from TRBV6-5 and TRBJ2-7; 7 bases fit TRBD1. The CDR3 loop spans 16 amino acids. CDR1 and CDR2 (germline): MNHEY, SVGAGI. Losses at the gene ends were 2 bases for V and 3 bases for J; bases not matched to a gene: 10. CDR3 nucleotide sequence: TGTGCCAGCAGTTACGGAACCGGGACAGAAGGCTACGAGCAGTACTTC. Amino acids: CASSYGTGTEGYEQYF.

The gene calls are TRBV6-5 and TRBJ1-2; maybe TRBD1 (5 bases). Trimming took off 6 bases at V and 7 bases at J, with 12 bases between the two ends. The germline gives CDR1 MNHEY, CDR2 SVGAGI. The length of the CDR3 is 12 residues. CDR3 region: CASRLGEAGYTF. The CDR3 DNA reads as TGTGCCAGCAGGTTAGGGGAAGCTGGCTACACCTTC.